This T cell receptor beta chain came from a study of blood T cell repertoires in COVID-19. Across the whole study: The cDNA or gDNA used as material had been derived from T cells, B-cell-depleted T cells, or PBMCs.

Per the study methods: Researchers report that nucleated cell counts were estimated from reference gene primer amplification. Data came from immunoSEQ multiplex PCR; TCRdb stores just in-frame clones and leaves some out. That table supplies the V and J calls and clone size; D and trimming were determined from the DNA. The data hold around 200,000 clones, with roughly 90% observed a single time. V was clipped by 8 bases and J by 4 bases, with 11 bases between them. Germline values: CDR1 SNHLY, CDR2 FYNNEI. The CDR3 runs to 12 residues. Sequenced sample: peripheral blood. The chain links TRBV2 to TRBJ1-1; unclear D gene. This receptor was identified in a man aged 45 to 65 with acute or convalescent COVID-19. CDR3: CASRRGLTEAFF. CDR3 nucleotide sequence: TGTGCCAGCCGGAGAGGACTCACTGAAGCTTTCTTT.